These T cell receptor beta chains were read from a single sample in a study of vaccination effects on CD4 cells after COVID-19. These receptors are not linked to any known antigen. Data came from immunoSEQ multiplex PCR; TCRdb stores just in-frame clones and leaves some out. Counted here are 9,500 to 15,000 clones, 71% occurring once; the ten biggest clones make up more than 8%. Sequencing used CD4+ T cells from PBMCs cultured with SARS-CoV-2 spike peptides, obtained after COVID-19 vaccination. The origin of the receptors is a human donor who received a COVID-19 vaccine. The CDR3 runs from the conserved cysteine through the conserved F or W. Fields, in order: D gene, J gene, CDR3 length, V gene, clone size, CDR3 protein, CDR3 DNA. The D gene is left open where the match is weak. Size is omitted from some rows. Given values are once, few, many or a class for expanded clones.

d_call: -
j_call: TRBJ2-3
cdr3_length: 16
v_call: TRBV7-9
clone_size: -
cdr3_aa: CASSPSWGRNTDTQYF
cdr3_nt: TGTGCCAGCAGTCCCTCTTGGGGTAGGAACACAGATACGCAGTATTTT

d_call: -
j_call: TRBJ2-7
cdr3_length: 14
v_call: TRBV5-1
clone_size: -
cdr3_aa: CASSLITTSYEQYF
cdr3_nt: TGCGCCAGCAGCTTGATCACGACTTCCTACGAGCAGTACTTC

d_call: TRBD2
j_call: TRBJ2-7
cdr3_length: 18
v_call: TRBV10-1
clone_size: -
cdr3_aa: CASSGPRTSDPRVYEQYF
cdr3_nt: TGCGCCAGCAGTGGGCCGCGGACTAGCGACCCCAGGGTTTACGAGCAGTACTTC

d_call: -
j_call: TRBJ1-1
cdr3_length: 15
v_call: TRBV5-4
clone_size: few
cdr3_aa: CASSQPGPANTEAFF
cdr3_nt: TGTGCCAGCAGCCAGCCGGGGCCGGCGAACACTGAAGCTTTCTTT

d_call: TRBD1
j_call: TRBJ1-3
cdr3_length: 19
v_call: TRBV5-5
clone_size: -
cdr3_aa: CASSYRTGKGLSSGNTIYF
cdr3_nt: TGTGCCAGCAGCTATCGGACAGGGAAGGGACTCAGCTCTGGAAACACCATATATTTT

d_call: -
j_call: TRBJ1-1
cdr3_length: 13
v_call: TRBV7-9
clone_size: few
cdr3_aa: CASSPQLNTEAFF
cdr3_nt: TGTGCCAGCAGCCCACAACTGAACACTGAAGCTTTCTTT

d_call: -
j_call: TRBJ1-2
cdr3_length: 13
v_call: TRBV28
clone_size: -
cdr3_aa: CASSFGGTEGYTF
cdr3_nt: TGTGCCAGCAGTTTCGGGGGAACTGAAGGCTACACCTTC

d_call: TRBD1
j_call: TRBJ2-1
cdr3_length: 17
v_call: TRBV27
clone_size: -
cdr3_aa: CASSIYKNRGSYNEQFF
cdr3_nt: TGTGCCAGCAGCATTTATAAGAACAGGGGATCCTACAATGAGCAGTTCTTC

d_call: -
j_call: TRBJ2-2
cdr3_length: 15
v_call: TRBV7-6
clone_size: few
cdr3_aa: CATSIAAARTGELFF
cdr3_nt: TGTGCCACCTCTATAGCGGCAGCTCGCACCGGGGAGCTGTTTTTT

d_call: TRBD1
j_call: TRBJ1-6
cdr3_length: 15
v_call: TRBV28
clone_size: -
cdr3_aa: CASSLSGTGYSPLHF
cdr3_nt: TGTGCCAGCAGTTTATCCGGGACAGGGTATTCACCCCTCCACTTT

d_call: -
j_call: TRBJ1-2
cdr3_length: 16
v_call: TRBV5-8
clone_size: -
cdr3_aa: CASSFGVTGLYYGYTF
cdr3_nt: TGTGCCAGCAGCTTTGGGGTCACAGGGTTGTACTATGGCTACACCTTC

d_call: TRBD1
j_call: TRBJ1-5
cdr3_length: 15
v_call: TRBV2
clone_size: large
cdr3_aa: CASSGQGAGNQPQHF
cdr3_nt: TGTGCCAGCAGTGGGCAGGGGGCCGGCAATCAGCCCCAGCATTTT

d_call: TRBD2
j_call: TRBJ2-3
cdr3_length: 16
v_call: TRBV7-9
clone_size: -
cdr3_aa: CASSPEGLAAPDTQYF
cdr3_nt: TGTGCCAGCAGCCCCGAGGGACTAGCGGCCCCAGATACGCAGTATTTT

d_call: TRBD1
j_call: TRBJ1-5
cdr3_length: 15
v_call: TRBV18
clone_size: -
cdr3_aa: CASSPQGQGGLPQHF
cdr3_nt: TGTGCCAGCTCACCGCAGGGACAGGGGGGTCTGCCCCAGCATTTT

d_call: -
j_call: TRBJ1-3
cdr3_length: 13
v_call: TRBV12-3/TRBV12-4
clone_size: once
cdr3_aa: CASSLNWGSPSNF
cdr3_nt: TGTGCCAGCAGTTTAAATTGGGGATCCCCATCAAATTTT

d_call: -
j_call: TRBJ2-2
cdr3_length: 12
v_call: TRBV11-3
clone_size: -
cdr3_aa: CASSLDVGELFF
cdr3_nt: TGTGCCAGCAGCTTAGATGTCGGGGAGCTGTTTTTT

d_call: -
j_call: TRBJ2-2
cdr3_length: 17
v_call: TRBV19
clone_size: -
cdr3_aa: CASSIGPGGTNTGELFF
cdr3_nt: TGTGCCAGTAGTATAGGTCCCGGGGGCACGAACACCGGGGAGCTGTTTTTT

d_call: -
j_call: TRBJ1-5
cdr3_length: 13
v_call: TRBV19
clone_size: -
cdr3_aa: CASSIVGGQPQHF
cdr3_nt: TGTGCCAGTAGTATAGTGGGCGGCCAGCCCCAGCATTTT

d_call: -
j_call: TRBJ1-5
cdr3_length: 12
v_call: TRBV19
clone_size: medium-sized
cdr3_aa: CASSIALQAQHF
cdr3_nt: TGTGCCAGTAGTATAGCCCTTCAGGCCCAGCATTTT

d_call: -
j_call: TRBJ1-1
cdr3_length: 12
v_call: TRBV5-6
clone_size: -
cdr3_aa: CASSLVRGEAFF
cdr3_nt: TGTGCCAGCAGCTTGGTGCGGGGAGAAGCTTTCTTT

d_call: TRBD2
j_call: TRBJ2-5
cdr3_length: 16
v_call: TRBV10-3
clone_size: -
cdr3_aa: CAISEVPGLAGETQYF
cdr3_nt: TGTGCCATCAGTGAGGTACCGGGACTAGCGGGGGAGACCCAGTACTTC

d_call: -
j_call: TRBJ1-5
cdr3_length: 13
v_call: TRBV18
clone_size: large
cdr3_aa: CASSPIREQPQHF
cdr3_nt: TGTGCCAGCTCACCAATTAGGGAACAGCCCCAGCATTTT

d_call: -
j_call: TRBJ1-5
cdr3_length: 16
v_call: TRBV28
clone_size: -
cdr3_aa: CASSLGGPGTNQPQHF
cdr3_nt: TGTGCCAGCAGTCTAGGGGGTCCAGGGACTAATCAGCCCCAGCATTTT

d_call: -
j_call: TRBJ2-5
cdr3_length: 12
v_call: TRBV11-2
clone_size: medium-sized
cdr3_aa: CASSLSGEAQYF
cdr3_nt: TGTGCCAGCAGCTTATCGGGGGAGGCCCAGTACTTC

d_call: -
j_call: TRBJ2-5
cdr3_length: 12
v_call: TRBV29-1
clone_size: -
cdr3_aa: CSVAPSRETQYF
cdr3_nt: TGCAGCGTTGCTCCCTCCCGAGAGACCCAGTACTTC

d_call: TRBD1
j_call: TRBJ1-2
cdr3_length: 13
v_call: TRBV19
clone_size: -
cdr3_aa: CASTLGTANGYTF
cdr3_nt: TGTGCCAGTACCCTTGGGACAGCAAATGGCTACACCTTC

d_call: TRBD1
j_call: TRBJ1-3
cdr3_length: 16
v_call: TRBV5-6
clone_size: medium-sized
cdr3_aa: CASSVDRGHSGNTIYF
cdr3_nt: TGTGCCAGCAGCGTAGACAGGGGACACTCTGGAAACACCATATATTTT

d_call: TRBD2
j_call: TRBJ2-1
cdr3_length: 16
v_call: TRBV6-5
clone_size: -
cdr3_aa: CASSYPGGGPRNEQFF
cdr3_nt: TGTGCCAGCAGTTACCCCGGGGGGGGGCCGCGTAATGAGCAGTTCTTC

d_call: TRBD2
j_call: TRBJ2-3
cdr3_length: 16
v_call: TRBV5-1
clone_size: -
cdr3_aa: CASSPGLAGWSDTQYF
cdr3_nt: TGCGCCAGCAGCCCCGGACTAGCGGGATGGTCAGATACGCAGTATTTT

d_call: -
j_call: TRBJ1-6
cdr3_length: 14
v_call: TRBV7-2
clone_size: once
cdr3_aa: CASTPGSVGSPLHF
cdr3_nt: TGTGCCAGCACCCCAGGATCAGTGGGGTCACCCCTCCACTTT

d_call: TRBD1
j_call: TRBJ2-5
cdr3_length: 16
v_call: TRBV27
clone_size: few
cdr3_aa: CASRFIGTGAKETQYF
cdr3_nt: TGTGCCAGCAGGTTTATAGGGACAGGGGCCAAAGAGACCCAGTACTTC

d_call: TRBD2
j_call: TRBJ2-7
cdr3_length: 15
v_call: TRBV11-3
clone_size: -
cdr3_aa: CASSLASGGMYEQYF
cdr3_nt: TGTGCCAGCAGCTTAGCTAGCGGGGGGATGTACGAGCAGTACTTC

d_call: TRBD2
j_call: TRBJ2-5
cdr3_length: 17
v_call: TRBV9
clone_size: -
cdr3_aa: CASSVAGRGGLRETQYF
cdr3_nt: TGTGCCAGCAGCGTAGCTGGGCGGGGGGGCCTCAGAGAGACCCAGTACTTC

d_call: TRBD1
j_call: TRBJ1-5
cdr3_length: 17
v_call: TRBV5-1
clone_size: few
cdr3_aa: CASSAGHRGRRRQPQHF
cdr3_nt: TGCGCCAGCAGCGCCGGGCACAGGGGGCGCAGGAGACAGCCCCAGCATTTT

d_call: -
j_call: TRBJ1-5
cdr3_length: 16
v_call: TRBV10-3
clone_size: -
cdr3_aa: CAISESRGQGYQPQHF
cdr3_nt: TGTGCCATCAGTGAGTCTCGAGGGCAGGGATATCAGCCCCAGCATTTT

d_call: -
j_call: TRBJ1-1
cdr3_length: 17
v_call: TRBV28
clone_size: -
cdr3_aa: CASSFSSWGGMNTEAFF
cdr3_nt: TGTGCCAGCAGTTTCTCGTCGTGGGGGGGCATGAACACTGAAGCTTTCTTT

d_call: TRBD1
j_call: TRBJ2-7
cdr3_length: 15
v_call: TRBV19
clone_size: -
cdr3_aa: CASSQPGDRHYEQYF
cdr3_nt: TGTGCCAGTAGCCAACCCGGGGACAGACACTACGAGCAGTACTTC

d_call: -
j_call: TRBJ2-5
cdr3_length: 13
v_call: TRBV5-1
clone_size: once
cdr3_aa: CASSPSTQETQYF
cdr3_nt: TGCGCCAGCAGCCCCTCCACCCAAGAGACCCAGTACTTC

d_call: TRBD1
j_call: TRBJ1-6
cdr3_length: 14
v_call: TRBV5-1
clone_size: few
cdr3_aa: CASNSGTDNSPLHF
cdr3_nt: TGCGCCAGCAATTCCGGGACAGACAATTCACCCCTCCACTTT

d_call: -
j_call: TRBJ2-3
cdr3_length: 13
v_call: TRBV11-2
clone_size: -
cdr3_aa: CASSPLRGDTQYF
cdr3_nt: TGTGCCAGCAGCCCCCTTCGGGGAGATACGCAGTATTTT

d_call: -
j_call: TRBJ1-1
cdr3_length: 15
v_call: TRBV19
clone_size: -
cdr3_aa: CASSIGRSGRTEAFF
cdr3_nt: TGTGCCAGTAGTATAGGAAGGTCGGGTAGGACTGAAGCTTTCTTT

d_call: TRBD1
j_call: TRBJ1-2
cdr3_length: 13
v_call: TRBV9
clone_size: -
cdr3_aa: CASSDRTGYGYTF
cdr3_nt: TGTGCCAGCAGCGACAGGACAGGGTATGGCTACACCTTC

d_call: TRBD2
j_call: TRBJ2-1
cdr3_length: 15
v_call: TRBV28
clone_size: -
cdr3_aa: CASSSGTSGANEQFF
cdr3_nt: TGTGCCAGCAGTTCAGGGACTAGCGGGGCTAATGAGCAGTTCTTC

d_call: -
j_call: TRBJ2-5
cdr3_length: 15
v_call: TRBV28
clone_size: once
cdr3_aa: CASSSLGGGQETQYF
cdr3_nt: TGTGCCAGCAGTTCTTTGGGGGGCGGACAAGAGACCCAGTACTTC

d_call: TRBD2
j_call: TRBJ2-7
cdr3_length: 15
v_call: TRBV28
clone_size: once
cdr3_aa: CATKGGTSRVREQYF
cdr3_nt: TGTGCCACCAAGGGAGGGACTAGCAGGGTCCGGGAGCAGTACTTC

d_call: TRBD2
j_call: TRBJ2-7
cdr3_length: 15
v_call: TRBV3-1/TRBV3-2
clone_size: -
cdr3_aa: CASSPARGFTYEQYF
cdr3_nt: TGTGCCAGCAGCCCGGCGCGGGGGTTTACCTACGAGCAGTACTTC

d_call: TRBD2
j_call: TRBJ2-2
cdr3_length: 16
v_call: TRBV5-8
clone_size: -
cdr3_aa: CASSFTGTSVTGELFF
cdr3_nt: TGTGCCAGCAGCTTTACCGGGACTAGCGTCACCGGGGAGCTGTTTTTT

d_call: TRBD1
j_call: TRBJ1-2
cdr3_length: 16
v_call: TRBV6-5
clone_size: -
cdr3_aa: CASSYSGGTGGYGYTF
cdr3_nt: TGTGCCAGCAGTTACTCAGGCGGGACAGGGGGCTATGGCTACACCTTC

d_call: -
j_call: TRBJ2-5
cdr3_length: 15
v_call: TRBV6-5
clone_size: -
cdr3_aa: CASRFLQDFQETQYF
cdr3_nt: TGTGCCAGCAGGTTCCTACAGGATTTCCAAGAGACCCAGTACTTC

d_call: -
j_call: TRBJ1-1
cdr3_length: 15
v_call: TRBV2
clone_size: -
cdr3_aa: CASSVGAMGVTEAFF
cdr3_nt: TGTGCCAGCAGTGTGGGGGCCATGGGAGTCACTGAAGCTTTCTTT

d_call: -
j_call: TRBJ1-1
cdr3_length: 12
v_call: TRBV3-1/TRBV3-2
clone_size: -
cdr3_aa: CASSHPQGEAFF
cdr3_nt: TGTGCCAGCAGCCACCCCCAGGGTGAAGCTTTCTTT

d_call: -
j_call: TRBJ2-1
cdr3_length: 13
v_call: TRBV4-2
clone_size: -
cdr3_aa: CASSGDYGNEQFF
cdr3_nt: TGTGCCAGCAGCGGAGATTATGGCAATGAGCAGTTCTTC

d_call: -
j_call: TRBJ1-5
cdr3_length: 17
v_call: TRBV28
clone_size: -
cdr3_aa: CASSLWRGDGSNQPQHF
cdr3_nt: TGTGCCAGCAGTTTATGGAGGGGGGATGGTAGCAATCAGCCCCAGCATTTT

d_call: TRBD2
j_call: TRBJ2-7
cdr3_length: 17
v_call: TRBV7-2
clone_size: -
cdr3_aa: CASSILAGGILAAEQYF
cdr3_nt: TGTGCCAGCAGCATCCTAGCGGGAGGGATACTGGCCGCCGAGCAGTACTTC

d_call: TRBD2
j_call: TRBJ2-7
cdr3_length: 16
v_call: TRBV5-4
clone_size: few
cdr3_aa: CASSWGLAGGAYEQYF
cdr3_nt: TGTGCCAGCAGCTGGGGACTAGCGGGGGGAGCCTACGAGCAGTACTTC

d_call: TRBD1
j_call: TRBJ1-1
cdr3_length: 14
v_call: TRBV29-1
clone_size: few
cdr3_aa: CSVPGQGSGFEAFF
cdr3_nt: TGCAGCGTCCCGGGACAGGGAAGCGGGTTTGAAGCTTTCTTT

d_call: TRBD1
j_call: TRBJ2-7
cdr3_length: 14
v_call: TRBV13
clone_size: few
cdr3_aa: CASSLDRGRYEQYF
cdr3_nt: TGTGCCAGCAGCTTAGACAGGGGGCGCTACGAGCAGTACTTC

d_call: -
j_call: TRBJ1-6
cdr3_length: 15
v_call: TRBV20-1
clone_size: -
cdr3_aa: CSASNQGSYNSPLHF
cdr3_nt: TGCAGTGCTAGTAACCAGGGCTCCTATAATTCACCCCTCCACTTT

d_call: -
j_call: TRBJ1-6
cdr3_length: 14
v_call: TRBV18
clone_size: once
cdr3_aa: CASSPEGFDSPLHF
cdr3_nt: TGTGCCAGCTCACCAGAGGGGTTCGATTCACCCCTCCACTTT